A single sample gave rise to the 31 T cell receptor beta chains below, sequenced in a study of shared clonotypes between healthy human individuals. The method was immunoSEQ multiplex PCR; TCRdb's version includes in-frame clones alone and lacks a portion of them. The repertoire has over a million clones, roughly 96% of them found once; the top ten carry more than 0.9%. What was sequenced was naive CD4+ T cells sorted from blood. Subset here: CD45RA+ positively selected. The receptors come from a young man in good health.

The chain couples TRBV9 to TRBJ2-7; TRBD2 aligns across 8 bases. Trimming at V came to 0 bases and at J to 1 base, leaving 3 bases not matched to a gene. Germline V CDR1 and CDR2: SGDLS, YYNGEE. The CDR3 length is 15 residues. The CDR3 spells CASSVAGTRSYEQYF. The CDR3 nucleotides read TGTGCCAGCAGCGTAGCTGGGACTAGATCCTACGAGCAGTACTTC.

The chain uses TRBV25-1 and TRBJ2-3; TRBD2 matches at 11 bases. This CDR3 contains 14 residues. CDR1 is MGHDK, CDR2 SYGVNS, per germline. Trimming took 8 bases from V and 4 from J; bases not matched to a gene: 5. CDR3 DNA sequence: TGTGCCAGCCTCGGGACTAGCGGCCCAGATACGCAGTATTTT. It codes for CASLGTSGPDTQYF.

V and J are TRBV7-8 and TRBJ2-7, with 8 bases matching TRBD1. This CDR3 spans 14 amino acids. V lost 1 base to trimming and J lost 3 bases; unmatched junction nucleotides: 2. The germline gives CDR1 SGHVS, CDR2 FQNEAQ. DNA of the CDR3: TGTGCCAGCAGCTTAGGGACAGGGTACTACGAGCAGTACTTC. It yields the protein CASSLGTGYYEQYF.

The chain is built from TRBV11-2 and TRBJ2-1; D not certain. The CDR3 totals 13 residues. V lost 2 bases to trimming and J lost 5 bases, with 7 bases between them. CDR1 and CDR2 (germline): SGHAT, FQNNGV. CDR3 DNA sequence: TGTGCCAGCAGCTTAAACCGGGACAATGAGCAGTTCTTC. It codes for CASSLNRDNEQFF. Supplemented by reference TRBV11-2 and TRBJ2-1, the full variable domain reads EAGVAQSPRYKIIEKRQSVAFWCNPISGHATLYWYQQILGQGPKLLIQFQNNGVVDDSQLPKDRFSAERLKGVDSTLKIQPAKLEDSAVYLCASSLNRDNEQFFGPGTRLTVL.

In nucleotides, the CDR3 is TGTGCCAGCAGCGTAGGAGGGGGTGTCCCCTACGAGCAGTACTTC. As protein: CASSVGGGVPYEQYF. The chain couples TRBV2 to TRBJ2-7; D possibly uses TRBD1 or TRBD2 (6 bases each). CDR3 size: 15 residues. Germline CDR1 and CDR2: SNHLY and FYNNEI. V was shortened by 6 bases and J by 2 bases, with 17 bases between the two germline ends.

This clone was detected only a few times. V and J are TRBV30 and TRBJ2-2; D is ambiguous. Germline-derived CDR1 and CDR2 are GTSNPN and SVGIG (reference sequence). V was pared by 4 bases and J by 4 bases, with 10 bases between. This CDR3 contains 13 residues. Here the CDR3 reads CAWNPISTGELFF. CDR3 DNA: TGTGCCTGGAACCCTATAAGCACCGGGGAGCTGTTTTTT.

This rearrangement joins TRBV10-1 to TRBJ1-2; D not resolved. The CDR3 loop spans 13 amino acids. Germline V gene data show CDR1 as WNHNN and CDR2 as SYGVQD (reference sequence). V lost 6 bases to trimming and J lost 7 bases, with 15 bases between them. CDR3 loop: CASRGGRPGGYTF. CDR3 in DNA: TGCGCCAGCAGGGGCGGCAGGCCGGGTGGCTACACCTTC.

The chain is built from TRBV18 and TRBJ1-4; D is unresolved. The ends were cut back, 1 base at V and 5 bases at J, with 8 bases in the middle. The length of the CDR3 is 14 residues. Germline V lookup: CDR1 KGHSH, CDR2 LQKENI. Written as DNA, the CDR3 is TGTGCCAGCTCACCACAGGGCCTCAATGAAAAACTGTTTTTT. Its protein is CASSPQGLNEKLFF.

The chain joins TRBV5-5 to TRBJ2-4, with D possibly called TRBD1 or TRBD2 (5 bases each). The CDR3 sequence is 14 residues long. The V gene lost 6 bases and the J gene lost 8 bases, with 18 bases spanning the gap. The germline V gene has CDR1 SGHKS and CDR2 YYEKEE (reference sequence). CDR3 DNA sequence: TGTGCCAGCACCCAAACGGGGAGAGGGGACATTCAGTACTTC. Translating gives CASTQTGRGDIQYF.

V usage is TRBV29-1 and J usage is TRBJ2-1, with a weak D call TRBD1 (6 bases). Germline loops: CDR1 SQVTM, CDR2 ANQGSEA. V was clipped by 4 bases and J by 5 bases, with 18 bases between them. The CDR3 sequence is 15 residues long. The CDR3, as DNA: TGCAGCGTTGTTTGGGCCCAGGGGTGGGACAATGAGCAGTTCTTC. Protein: CSVVWAQGWDNEQFF.

This clone came up once. The gene calls are TRBV5-1 and TRBJ2-3, with a weak D call TRBD1 (5 bases). The V gene's germline CDR1 is SGHRS and CDR2 YFSETQ. The V end was cut by 0 bases, the J end by 0 bases, with 11 bases between. The CDR3 spans 16 residues. In DNA form, the CDR3 reads TGCGCCAGCAGCTTGGAGACAGTCTCTAGCACAGATACGCAGTATTTT. Translating gives CASSLETVSSTDTQYF.

The V gene is TRBV28, the J gene TRBJ2-5; D is undetermined. Germline CDR1 reads MDHEN; CDR2 reads SYDVKM. This CDR3 is 15 amino acids long. The germline V and J ends were trimmed by 7 bases and 2 bases, with 17 bases remaining between them. CDR3 loop: CASTPVLRNQETQYF. Written as DNA, the CDR3 is TGTGCCAGCACCCCAGTCCTTAGAAATCAAGAGACCCAGTACTTC.

The genes are TRBV13 and TRBJ2-3, with TRBD2 identical over 16 bases. The germline V gene has CDR1 PRHDT and CDR2 FYEKMQ (reference sequence). Unmatched junction bases numbered 6, after V lost 4 bases and J lost 2 bases. CDR3 length equals 18 residues. The CDR3 coding sequence is TGTGCCAGCAGCTCGGGACTAGCGGGAGGGCCCCCCACAGATACGCAGTATTTT. This codes for CASSSGLAGGPPTDTQYF.

The chain links TRBV9 to TRBJ2-1; no reliable D call. Germline CDR1 SGDLS, CDR2 YYNGEE. V shed 1 base and J shed 4 bases, with 12 bases lying between them. The CDR3 runs to 15 residues. The CDR3 region has the DNA TGTGCCAGCAGCGTAAGTCCTGACCCTTACAATGAGCAGTTCTTC. Residues: CASSVSPDPYNEQFF. Drawing the rest from reference TRBV9 and TRBJ2-1, the complete variable domain is DSGVTQTPKHLITATGQRVTLRCSPRSGDLSVYWYQQSLDQGLQFLIQYYNGEERAKGNILERFSAQQFPDLHSELNLSSLELGDSALYFCASSVSPDPYNEQFFGPGTRLTVL.

CDR3 region: CASSVRLQETQYF. The CDR3 DNA is TGTGCCAGCAGCGTACGACTACAAGAGACCCAGTACTTC. V is TRBV9 and J is TRBJ2-5, with D tentatively TRBD2 (5 bases). From germline, CDR1 is SGDLS and CDR2 YYNGEE. Trimming took off 1 base at V and 2 bases at J, with 6 bases between the two ends. The CDR3 contains 13 residues.

The chain is built from TRBV12-1 and TRBJ2-7. TRBV12-1 is given as a pseudogene. This CDR3 has 17 residues. Here the CDR3 DNA reads TGTGCCAGCAGCTTTGTTGGGGAACACTCGCAAGCCTACGAGCAGTACTTC. Translated, it gives CASSFVGEHSQAYEQYF.

This clone came up once. The V and J genes are TRBV6-6 and TRBJ1-1; perhaps TRBD1 as D (6 bases). The CDR3 consists of 14 residues. V lost 10 bases and J 0 bases, leaving 15 bases between the germline ends. CDR1 and CDR2 (germline): MNHNY, SVGAGI (reference sequence). The CDR3 protein is CATSLRGVNTEAFF. CDR3 nucleotide sequence: TGTGCCACCTCTCTCAGGGGAGTGAACACTGAAGCTTTCTTT.

V and J are TRBV10-3 and TRBJ1-5, with D perhaps TRBD1 (5 bases). Germline CDR1 is ENHRY and CDR2 is SYGVKD. There are 13 residues in the CDR3. V gave up 2 bases and J gave up 4 bases, with 6 bases separating them. CDR3 nucleotide sequence: TGTGCCATCAGTGAGGGGGCTAATCAGCCCCAGCATTTT. It specifies CAISEGANQPQHF.

The rearrangement uses TRBV9 and TRBJ2-7; D is possibly TRBD1 (6 bases). Germline V gives CDR1 SGDLS, CDR2 YYNGEE. V was shortened by 0 bases and J by 0 bases, with 13 bases between the two germline ends. The CDR3 extends over 16 amino acids. The CDR3 nucleotides read TGTGCCAGCAGCGTAGACGCCAGGGGCCCCTCCTACGAGCAGTACTTC. Translation gives CASSVDARGPSYEQYF.

On this clone: Different DNA sequences within this sample yield the same CDR3. The chain employs TRBV2 and TRBJ2-3, with TRBD1 matching 7 bases. The length of the CDR3 is 13 residues. The V and J ends lost 4 bases and 4 bases, in that order; junction bases with no gene match: 2. The germline gives CDR1 SNHLY, CDR2 FYNNEI. The CDR3, as DNA: TGTGCCAGCAGTGGACAGGGTGCAGATACGCAGTATTTT. Translating it yields CASSGQGADTQYF.

Notes on this clone: This same CDR3 is encoded by further DNA sequences in the sample. The chain joins TRBV7-9 to TRBJ2-5; TRBD1 is a possible D gene (5 bases). The V end lost 5 bases, the J end lost 5 bases, and 6 bases lay between the germline ends. CDR1 and CDR2 (germline): SEHNR, FQNEAQ (reference sequence). The CDR3 length is 11 residues. The CDR3 nucleotides are TGTGCCAGCAGCCCAGGGGAGACCCAGTACTTC. Translated, it gives CASSPGETQYF.

This clone was observed a single time. The V call is TRBV25-1, the J call TRBJ2-1, with D possibly being TRBD2 (5 bases). Germline V gives CDR1 MGHDK, CDR2 SYGVNS. Trimming removed 4 bases at V and 8 bases at J, with 12 bases between. This CDR3 spans 13 amino acids. The CDR3 DNA is TGTGCCAGCAGTGTACATCTGGAGGATGAGCAGTTCTTC. Protein sequence: CASSVHLEDEQFF.

The chain recombines TRBV11-2 with TRBJ2-7, with D maybe TRBD2 (5 bases). Germline CDR1 is SGHAT and CDR2 is FQNNGV. V shed 6 bases and J shed 9 bases, with 24 bases lying between them. This CDR3 has 15 residues. The DNA of the CDR3 is TGTGCCAGCAGGCGCCCCGGGATCCGACCTCAACCGCAGTACTTC. As protein: CASRRPGIRPQPQYF.

The CDR3 DNA reads as TGTGCCAGCTCACTTCGCGGGGGTATATACAATGAGCAGTTCTTC. This gives the protein CASSLRGGIYNEQFF. V is TRBV18 and J is TRBJ2-1; 7 nucleotides match TRBD2. The CDR3 is 15 residues long. Germline values: CDR1 KGHSH, CDR2 LQKENI. J gave up 4 bases and V 4 bases, and 7 bases lay outside the gene matches.

This chain uses TRBV7-6 with TRBJ2-2, with 7 bases identical to TRBD2. The length of the CDR3 is 16 residues. From germline, CDR1 is SGHVS and CDR2 FNYEAQ. V shed 7 bases, J shed 5 bases, and the junction held 13 bases outside the gene matches. The CDR3 DNA reads TGTGCCAGCATCCCTTATGCGGGAGTTGTAACCGGGGAGCTGTTTTTT. Translation gives CASIPYAGVVTGELFF.

This chain uses TRBV6-1 with TRBJ2-7, with 13 bases lining up with TRBD2. CDR1 MNHNS and CDR2 SASEGT come from the germline V gene. The CDR3 contains 15 residues. The V segment lost 7 bases and the J segment 6 bases; nucleotides outside the gene matches: 9. CDR3 sequence (DNA): TGTGCCAGCACCCTAACTAGCGGGAGGGCCTTCGAGCAGTACTTC. This codes for CASTLTSGRAFEQYF.

This chain joins TRBV19 and TRBJ1-4; TRBD1 matches 9 bases. Germline V lookup: CDR1 LNHDA, CDR2 SQIVND (reference sequence). J gave up 8 bases and V 5 bases, and 15 bases lay outside the gene matches. This CDR3 spans 17 amino acids. The CDR3 sequence: CASSLIFPGQGEEKLFF. CDR3 sequence (DNA): TGTGCCAGTAGTCTGATTTTCCCGGGACAGGGAGAGGAAAAACTGTTTTTT.

J is TRBJ2-3 and V is TRBV29-1; 16 bases line up with TRBD2. V was clipped by 6 bases and J by 4 bases; unmatched bases: 16. The length of the CDR3 is 19 residues. CDR1 SQVTM and CDR2 ANQGSEA come from the germline V gene. The CDR3 nucleotides read TGCAGCGTCTTCCACTGGACCGGGACTAGCGGGAGGGCCCCAGATACGCAGTATTTT. This translates into CSVFHWTGTSGRAPDTQYF.

The CDR3 DNA reads TGTGCCAGCAGGGGAAGGACAGGGGTTATCAACATTCAGTACTTC. Protein sequence: CASRGRTGVINIQYF. V usage is TRBV2 and J usage is TRBJ2-4, with TRBD1 matching over 9 bases. CDR3 size: 15 residues. Germline V gene sequence: CDR1 SNHLY, CDR2 FYNNEI. Trimming removed 6 bases from V and 7 bases from J; junction bases left unmatched: 10.

This clone was found once. Other DNA sequences in the same sample also yield this CDR3. In nucleotides, the CDR3 is TGTGCCAGCAGCTTAGTACTAGCGGGAGTGTACAATGAGCAGTTCTTC. This encodes CASSLVLAGVYNEQFF. This chain links TRBV11-3 with TRBJ2-1; 11 bases fit TRBD2. With V trimmed by 1 base and J by 4 bases, 3 bases remained unmatched. CDR3 length equals 16 residues. Germline V gives CDR1 SGHNT, CDR2 YENEEA. Combining the CDR3 with reference TRBV11-3 and TRBJ2-1 gives the whole variable domain EAGVVQSPRYKIIEKKQPVAFWCNPISGHNTLYWYLQNLGQGPELLIRYENEEAVDDSQLPKDRFSAERLKGVDSTLKIQPAELGDSAVYLCASSLVLAGVYNEQFFGPGTRLTVL.

About this clone: This CDR3 is also generated by other DNA sequences in the sample. The chain has TRBV5-4 and TRBJ2-7; 8 nucleotides match TRBD2. Trimming cost V 4 bases and J 4 bases; bases outside gene matches: 7. Germline CDR1 SGHNT, CDR2 YYREEE (reference sequence). This CDR3 has 14 residues. The CDR3 nucleotides read TGTGCCAGCAGCCCGGGAGGGTTCCCATACGAGCAGTACTTC. This translates into CASSPGGFPYEQYF.